This section outlines one TCR beta chain sequence together with its context. No antigen is known for it. No qualities accompany the bases; no much larger clone lies one base away. This record belongs to a study of CD8+ T cells in alopecia areata (dated by TCRdb to 2017 to 2018). At the level of the whole study: In both human patients and the C3H/HeJ mouse model, the study applied high-throughput TCRbeta sequencing to look at T cell clonal expansion in alopecia areata. On the human side, TCRbeta sequencing was run on scalp tissue and on sorted CD4+ and CD8+ peripheral blood T cells from healthy controls and from alopecia areata patients with either patchy or totalis/universalis disease. Clonality in the scalp was compared among normal scalp (n=4), patchy alopecia areata scalp (n=8), and alopecia totalis/universalis scalp (n=8). The RNA source kit depended on sample type: the PAXgene miRNA kit for fixed scalp, the miRNeasy kit for PBMCs, and the RNeasy kit for mouse skin. Amplification of TCRbeta CDR3 regions was done by immunoSEQ multiplex PCR using 35 Vbeta forward primers and 13 Jbeta reverse primers.

The protocol used for the library was the immunoSEQ multiplex PCR assay. RNA was extracted from all samples and reverse transcribed into cDNA, which served as template for TCR sequencing. SuperScript III was used for first-strand cDNA synthesis, primed with a 2:1 mix of oligo-dT and random hexamers. A synthetic immune receptor repertoire was used to measure amplification bias, and any remaining bias was corrected computationally. The authors' pipeline ran thus. After raw reads were preprocessed to remove errors, the CDR3 was defined following IMGT conventions as running from the conserved cysteine to phenylalanine. Clonality was calculated as 1 minus Shannon entropy normalized by log2 of the number of productive unique TCRs. Scalp TCRbeta sequences were cross-referenced with sorted blood CD4 and CD8 repertoires so that the CD4 or CD8 identity of scalp clones could be inferred. TCRdb obtained this table from immuneACCESS and retained in-frame rearrangements with V and J assigned. These tables miss some clones; where compared with another copy, unresolved V genes account for less than half of the shortfall, and the remainder is unexplained. The DNA gave D and trimming, while V, J and clone size come from that table. This sample gives fewer than 40,000 clones in total; approximately 60% of them show up just once. Over 15% of the sample belongs to the ten largest clones.

Paper-wide results and their limitations: Compared with normal scalp, lesional scalp, particularly in alopecia totalis/universalis, had higher clonality and more expanded CD8+ clones, which suggests antigenic drive. Scalp TCR repertoire analysis is complicated because resident alphabeta T cells in normal human skin are also sequenced, whereas mouse skin is dominated by gammadelta T cells. Shared TCR sequences between patients were less evident than in mice, which may be partly attributable to HLA diversity in the patient population.

Lesional scalp punch biopsies and peripheral blood were obtained from alopecia areata patients. PBMCs were isolated by density centrifugation and stained for CD3, CD4 and CD8, after which CD4+ and CD8+ T cells were sorted on a FACSAria. Untreated alopecia areata patients were recruited as part of a multicenter biomarker study. Blood CD8+ T cells from about 5 biomarker-study patients were further sorted into NKG2D-low and NKG2D-high fractions. Specimen: NKG2D-high CD8+ T cells sorted from blood. Taken with the paper, the label for cell subset or site translates to: sorted CD8+ NKG2D-high blood T cells. The sequence was collected from a human donor with alopecia areata.

The CDR3 has the sequence CASSLTGRQNEKLFF. Read as DNA, the sequence is TGTGCCAGCAGCCTAACAGGGAGGCAAAATGAAAAACTGTTTTTT. The V and J segments used are TRBV7-2 and TRBJ1-4, with TRBD1 as a weak D call on 6 bases. The CDR3, from cysteine to phenylalanine, totals 15 residues. Only the CDR3 part of the read is kept: 45 bases, read in frame from the first base. Via the germline V gene, CDR1 is SGHTA and CDR2 FQGNSA. Trimming at the junction amounts to 5 bases on V and 5 bases on J, and the germline ends lie 15 bases apart.